Listed below are T cell receptor beta chains from one sample, sequenced in a study of blood T cells in healthy people across ages. One entry per CDR3 protein, called by TCRdb with MiXCR from the 5' RACE reads. Here the sample spans about 780,000 distinct CDR3 sequences, around 24% being singletons. This same sample was also taken into another study, of T cells of mothers and their children.

Sequencing was done on a sample of blood. The receptor source for this set is a boy aged 5 to 17 in good health. CDR3s include the opening cysteine and the closing phenylalanine or tryptophan. Fields, in order: D gene, J gene, clone size, V gene, CDR3 DNA, CDR3 protein. A D gene is named only where the DNA matches it firmly. Clone size, where shown, is once, few, many, or a class for clones that have expanded.

>.|TRBJ2-2|.|TRBV29-1
TGCAGCGTTGAAAAGGGGCCCACCGGGGAGCTGTTTTTT
CSVEKGPTGELFF
>TRBD1|TRBJ2-7|.|TRBV5-5
TGTGCCAGCAGCTTGGGGGCCCTGACAGGGGGCTCCTACGAGCAGTACTTC
CASSLGALTGGSYEQYF
>TRBD1|TRBJ1-4|few|TRBV27
TGTGCCAGCAGTCGAATTGGACAGGGGTGGCAAAAACTGTTTTTT
CASSRIGQGWQKLFF
>.|TRBJ2-7|.|TRBV7-9
TGTGCCAGCAGCCAACTAACCTACGAGCGGTACTTC
CASSQLTYERYF
>TRBD1|TRBJ2-5|few|TRBV20-1
TGCAGTGCTCGAAGACAGGGCCAAGAGACCCAGCACTTC
CSARRQGQETQHF
>.|TRBJ1-2|few|TRBV3-1
TGTGCCAGCAGCCAACGGCAGGAGTTCTATGGCTACACCTTC
CASSQRQEFYGYTF
>.|TRBJ1-1|.|TRBV12-3/TRBV12-4
TGTGCCAGCAGTTACACAGGTCGTGGCACTGAAGCTTTCTTT
CASSYTGRGTEAFF
>.|TRBJ1-2|few|TRBV7-3
TGTGCCAGCAGCTTAAGCCCAGGGCACTATGGCTACACCTTC
CASSLSPGHYGYTF
>.|TRBJ1-3|.|TRBV28
TGTGCCAGCAGTTTATCATTCAACAGGTTGTCTGGAAACACCATATATTTT
CASSLSFNRLSGNTIYF
>.|TRBJ2-7|few|TRBV12-3/TRBV12-4
TGTGCCAGCAGCCCAACCGTGGGGGGCCACGAGCAGTACTTC
CASSPTVGGHEQYF
>.|TRBJ1-2|.|TRBV6-1
TGTGCCAGCAGTGATCAGGACCACTATGGCTACACCTTC
CASSDQDHYGYTF
>TRBD1|TRBJ2-1|.|TRBV18
TGTGCCAGCTCACCTGGGGACAGGGCCTACAATGAGCAGTTCTTC
CASSPGDRAYNEQFF
>TRBD1|TRBJ1-4|.|TRBV7-9
TGTGCCAGCAGGGGAGGGCTGAACAGGGGGACAACTAATGAAAAACTGTTTTTT
CASRGGLNRGTTNEKLFF
>.|TRBJ1-3|few|TRBV20-1
TGCAGTGCTATCTCCTCCTGGTCCATATATTTT
CSAISSWSIYF
>TRBD1|TRBJ2-7|.|TRBV6-1
TGTGCCAGCAGATTGGGACAGGAGATTTACGAGCAGTACTTC
CASRLGQEIYEQYF
>TRBD2|TRBJ2-1|.|TRBV13
TGTGCCAGCAGCCGAGGGCGGGGGGACTACAATGAGCAGTTCTTC
CASSRGRGDYNEQFF